One T cell receptor beta chain is described in this entry. Its matching antigen is unknown. The data belong to a study of cytomegalovirus exposure and HLA in healthy donors. Study context: An earlier analysis found some 100 million unique TCR beta sequences from around 180 million T cells.

Broader study findings: Later findings reportedly placed an Asian-associated ancestry cluster below the approximately 670-donor mean for N-insertions. In vitro testing confirmed a few CMV-associated chains as specific for CMV antigens. Indistinguishable V segments, including TRBV6-2 and TRBV6-3, were excluded.

A multiplex PCR was run with 60 Vbeta primers and 13 Jbeta primers. Profiled with immunoSEQ multiplex PCR; TCRdb holds only in-frame clones, not every one. This sample has over 95,000 clones, with more than 75% found just once. The CDR3 is 15 residues long. CDR1 and CDR2 (germline): LNHDA, SQIVND (reference sequence). Trimming took 3 bases from V and 3 from J; bases not matched to a gene: 6. Sequenced input: PBMCs. The chain combines TRBV19 with TRBJ2-7; 9 nucleotides align to TRBD1. The source is a woman between 35 and 50 years old in good health and CMV-seropositive. The DNA of the CDR3 is TGTGCCAGTAGTATTCCGGGACAGGGAGTCTACGAGCAGTACTTC. Protein product: CASSIPGQGVYEQYF. Full variable domain (rest looked up from reference TRBV19 and TRBJ2-7): DGGITQSPKYLFRKEGQNVTLSCEQNLNHDAMYWYRQDPGQGLRLIYYSQIVNDFQKGDIAEGYSVSREKKESFPLTVTSAQKNPTAFYLCASSIPGQGVYEQYFGPGTRLTVT.